The rows below give T cell receptor beta chains drawn from one sample of a study of T cell responses to AZD1222 COVID-19 vaccine. Profiled with immunoSEQ multiplex PCR; TCRdb holds only in-frame clones, not every one. The table shows some 200,000 clones, with approximately 90% occurring only once. The specimen was peripheral blood, collected 28 days after the second dose of the MenACWY control vaccine. These receptor sequences come from an adult who received the MenACWY meningococcal vaccine as a control. Both conserved end residues are part of each CDR3. A D gene is named only where the DNA matches it firmly.

V: TRBV29-1; D: .; J: TRBJ2-5; length: 12; DNA: TGCAGCGTAGGTGTCCAACAAGAGACCCAGTACTTC; CDR3: CSVGVQQETQYF
V: TRBV2; D: .; J: TRBJ1-4; length: 14; DNA: TGTGCCAGCAGGTATACCGCAACTAATGAAAAACTGTTTTTT; CDR3: CASRYTATNEKLFF
V: TRBV5-1; D: .; J: TRBJ1-5; length: 13; DNA: TGCGCCAGCAGCCTCAGTAGCAATCAGCCCCAGCATTTT; CDR3: CASSLSSNQPQHF
V: TRBV5-1; D: .; J: TRBJ1-2; length: 13; DNA: TGCGCCAGCAGCTTGGACGGGAGATATGGCTACACCTTC; CDR3: CASSLDGRYGYTF
V: TRBV7-2; D: .; J: TRBJ1-2; length: 14; DNA: TGTGCCAGCAGCCCTTCGTGGGGTAACTATGGCTACACCTTC; CDR3: CASSPSWGNYGYTF
V: TRBV25-1; D: .; J: TRBJ2-2; length: 13; DNA: TGTGCCAGCAGTGAGCGGGTTTCTGGGGAGCTGTTTTTT; CDR3: CASSERVSGELFF
V: TRBV7-2; D: TRBD2; J: TRBJ2-7; length: 17; DNA: TGTGCCAGCAGCTTAATAATAGCGGGAGGATTGTCCTACGAGCAGTACTTC; CDR3: CASSLIIAGGLSYEQYF
V: TRBV18; D: TRBD1; J: TRBJ1-3; length: 18; DNA: TGTGCCAGCTCACCATTAAGGACAGGAGATGCTTCTGGAAACACCATATATTTT; CDR3: CASSPLRTGDASGNTIYF
V: TRBV19; D: .; J: TRBJ1-1; length: 14; DNA: TGTGCCAGTAGTTTATCACTGGGGGACACTGAAGCTTTCTTT; CDR3: CASSLSLGDTEAFF
V: TRBV14; D: .; J: TRBJ1-1; length: 13; DNA: TGTGCCAGCAGCCAGGGATACAACACTGAAGCTTTCTTT; CDR3: CASSQGYNTEAFF
V: TRBV7-3; D: .; J: TRBJ2-3; length: 15; DNA: TGTGCCAGCTCTTCCTCGTCATTTAGCACAGATACGCAGTATTTT; CDR3: CASSSSSFSTDTQYF
V: TRBV24-1; D: TRBD2; J: TRBJ2-1; length: 15; DNA: TGTGCCACCAGTGACTTCGGACTAGCGGGAGGGCCTCAGTTCTTC; CDR3: CATSDFGLAGGPQFF